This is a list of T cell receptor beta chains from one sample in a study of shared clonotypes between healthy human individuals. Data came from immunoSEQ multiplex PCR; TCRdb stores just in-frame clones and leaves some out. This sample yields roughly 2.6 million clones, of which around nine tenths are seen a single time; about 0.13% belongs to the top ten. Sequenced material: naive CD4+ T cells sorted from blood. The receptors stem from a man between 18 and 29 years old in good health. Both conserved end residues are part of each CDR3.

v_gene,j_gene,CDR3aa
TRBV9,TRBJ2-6,CASSAKSNSTGANVLTF
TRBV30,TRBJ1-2,CAWTPGPGYGYTF
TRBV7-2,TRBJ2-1,CASSLLGGTSGKYNEQFF
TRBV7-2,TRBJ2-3,CASTLSGRKGGTDTQYF
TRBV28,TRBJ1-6,CASSSGQGAKNSPLHF
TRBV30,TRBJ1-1,CAWSAPESAFF
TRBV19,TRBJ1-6,CASRETNSPLHF
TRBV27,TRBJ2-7,CASSFQGASEQYF
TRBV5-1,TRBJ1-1,CASSYGTGGLMNTEAFF
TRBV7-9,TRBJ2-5,CASSLQPGRGYQETQYF
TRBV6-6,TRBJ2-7,CASREDSTRSGEQYF
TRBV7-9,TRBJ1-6,CASSLQGSTYNSPLHF
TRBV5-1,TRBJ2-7,CASSYLSGRTYEQYF
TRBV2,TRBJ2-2,CASGDSENTGELFF
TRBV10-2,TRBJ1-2,CASSPRVGGYTF
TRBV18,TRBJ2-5,CASSPGVEETQYF
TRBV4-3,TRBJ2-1,CASSRPGLAGPLIHNEQFF
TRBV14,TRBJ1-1,CASSQVPASEAFF
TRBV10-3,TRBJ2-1,CAISGPAGRNEQFF
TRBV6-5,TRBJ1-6,CASSFSRDTYNSPLHF
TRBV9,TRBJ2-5,CASSARVAEETQYF
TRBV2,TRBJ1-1,CASKGGPTGTEAFF
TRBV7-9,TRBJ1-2,CASSYQGSGYTF
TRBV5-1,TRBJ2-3,CASSPGLAATSTDTQYF
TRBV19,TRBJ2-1,CASSPGLAGGGYNEQFF
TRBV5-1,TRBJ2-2,CASSTTRGTDTGELFF
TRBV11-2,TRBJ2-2,CASSLMRGRGTGELFF
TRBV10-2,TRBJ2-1,CASSESRGGPSSYNEQFF
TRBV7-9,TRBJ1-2,CASSPQLTGALSNYGYTF
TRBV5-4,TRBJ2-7,CASSFGSGWYEQYF
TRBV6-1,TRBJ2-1,CASSATSLNEQFF
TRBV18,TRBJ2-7,CASSPAPSSYEQYF
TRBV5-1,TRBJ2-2,CASGDYLNTGELFF
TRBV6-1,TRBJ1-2,CASSENNYGYTF
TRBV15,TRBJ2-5,CATSRAGGAETQYF
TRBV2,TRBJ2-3,CASRQVSGGTDTQYF
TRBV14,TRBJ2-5,CASSLLQGATETQYF
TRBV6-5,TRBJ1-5,CASSRGQNQPQHF
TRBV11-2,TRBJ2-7,CASSSRSSGFSYEQYF
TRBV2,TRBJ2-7,CAAMQGVFSYEQYF
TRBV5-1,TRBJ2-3,CASSFGAGGPDTQYF
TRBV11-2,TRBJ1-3,CASSLEYSLSGNTIYF
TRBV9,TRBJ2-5,CASSAQTGGGETQYF
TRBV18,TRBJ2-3,CASSPMAGVPVDTQYF
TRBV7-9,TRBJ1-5,CASSLVALGREQPQHF
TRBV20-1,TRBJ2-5,CSARGETQYF
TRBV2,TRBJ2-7,CASRATTSGVGYEQYF
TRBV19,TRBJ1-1,CASSITGNTEAFF
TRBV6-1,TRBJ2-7,CASSVTGSYEQYF
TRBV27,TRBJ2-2,CASTSRMLAGELFF
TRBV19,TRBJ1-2,CASKGQLYGYTF
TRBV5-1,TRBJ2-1,CASSLLAGGPDGQFF
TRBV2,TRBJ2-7,CASKIQGLAGYEQYF
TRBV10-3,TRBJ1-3,CAISVLAGSGNTIYF